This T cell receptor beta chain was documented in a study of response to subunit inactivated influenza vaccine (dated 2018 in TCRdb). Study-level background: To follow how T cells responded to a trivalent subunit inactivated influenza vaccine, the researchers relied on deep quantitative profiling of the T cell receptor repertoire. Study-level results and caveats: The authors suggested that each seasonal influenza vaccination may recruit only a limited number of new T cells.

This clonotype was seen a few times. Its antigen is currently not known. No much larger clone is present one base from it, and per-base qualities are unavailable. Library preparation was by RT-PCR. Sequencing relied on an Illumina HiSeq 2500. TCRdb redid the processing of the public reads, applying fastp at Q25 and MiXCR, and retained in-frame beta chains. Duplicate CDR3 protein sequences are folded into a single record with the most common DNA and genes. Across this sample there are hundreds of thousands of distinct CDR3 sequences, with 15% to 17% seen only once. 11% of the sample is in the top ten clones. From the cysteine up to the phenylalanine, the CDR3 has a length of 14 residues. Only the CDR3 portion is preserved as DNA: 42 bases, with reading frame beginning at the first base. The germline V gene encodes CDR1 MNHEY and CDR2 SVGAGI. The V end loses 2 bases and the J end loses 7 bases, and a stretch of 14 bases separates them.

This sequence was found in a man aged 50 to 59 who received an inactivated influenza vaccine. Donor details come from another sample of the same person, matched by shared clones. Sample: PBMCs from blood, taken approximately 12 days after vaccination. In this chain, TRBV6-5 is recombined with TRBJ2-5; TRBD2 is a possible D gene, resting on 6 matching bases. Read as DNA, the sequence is TGTGCCAGCAGTTACGGGGTAGAGGGAGGGACCCAGTACTTC. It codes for CASSYGVEGGTQYF.